This is a list of T cell receptor beta chains from one sample in a study of blood T cell repertoires in COVID-19. Libraries were prepared by immunoSEQ multiplex PCR; TCRdb keeps only in-frame clonotypes and omits some of them. Altogether 68,000 or so clones are present, approximately 88% being singletons, with the ten largest covering 2% to 2.5%. Sequenced input: peripheral blood. These receptor sequences come from a human donor in a cohort sampled during active COVID-19. Each CDR3 is given with its conserved first and last residue. Each record gives: D gene, V gene, clone size, J gene, CDR3 protein, CDR3 DNA. A D gene is named only where the DNA matches it firmly. Not all rows give a size; the values are once, few, many and, for expanded clones, a class.

D gene: TRBD1
V gene: TRBV30
clone size: NA
J gene: TRBJ1-2
CDR3 protein: CASLTGTNYGYTF
CDR3 DNA: TGTGCCTCCCTGACAGGGACAAACTATGGCTACACCTTC

D gene: TRBD1
V gene: TRBV18
clone size: NA
J gene: TRBJ2-2
CDR3 protein: CASSPPNPGTGGTGELFF
CDR3 DNA: TGTGCCAGCTCACCACCGAACCCCGGGACAGGGGGCACCGGGGAGCTGTTTTTT

D gene: TRBD2
V gene: TRBV6-2/TRBV6-3
clone size: NA
J gene: TRBJ2-1
CDR3 protein: CASSPTSGRVNEQFF
CDR3 DNA: TGTGCCAGCAGTCCGACTAGCGGGAGGGTCAATGAGCAGTTCTTC

D gene: NA
V gene: TRBV28
clone size: NA
J gene: TRBJ2-7
CDR3 protein: CASSLRRDYEQYF
CDR3 DNA: TGTGCCAGCAGTCTCCGCAGGGATTACGAGCAGTACTTC

D gene: NA
V gene: TRBV2
clone size: NA
J gene: TRBJ1-2
CDR3 protein: CASSERESYGYTF
CDR3 DNA: TGTGCCAGCAGTGAGAGGGAGAGCTATGGCTACACCTTC

D gene: TRBD1
V gene: TRBV27
clone size: NA
J gene: TRBJ1-1
CDR3 protein: CASSLIPGQGIPEAFF
CDR3 DNA: TGTGCCAGCAGCCTCATCCCGGGACAGGGGATCCCTGAAGCTTTCTTT

D gene: NA
V gene: TRBV28
clone size: NA
J gene: TRBJ2-7
CDR3 protein: CASSLSGHGSYEQYF
CDR3 DNA: TGTGCCAGCAGTTTGTCGGGACATGGCTCCTACGAGCAGTACTTC

D gene: NA
V gene: TRBV9
clone size: NA
J gene: TRBJ1-3
CDR3 protein: CASSVLGAISGNTIYF
CDR3 DNA: TGTGCCAGCAGCGTCTTAGGGGCAATCTCTGGAAACACCATATATTTT

D gene: TRBD1
V gene: TRBV6-6
clone size: NA
J gene: TRBJ1-6
CDR3 protein: CASSLGQGLASPLHF
CDR3 DNA: TGTGCCAGCAGTTTGGGACAGGGCCTCGCTTCACCCCTCCACTTT

D gene: TRBD1
V gene: TRBV10-3
clone size: NA
J gene: TRBJ2-7
CDR3 protein: CAISRQGNYEQYF
CDR3 DNA: TGTGCCATCAGTCGACAGGGGAACTACGAGCAGTACTTC

D gene: NA
V gene: TRBV29-1
clone size: once
J gene: TRBJ2-5
CDR3 protein: CSVQAGTQYF
CDR3 DNA: TGCAGCGTTCAGGCAGGGACCCAGTACTTC

D gene: TRBD1
V gene: TRBV18
clone size: NA
J gene: TRBJ2-1
CDR3 protein: CASSPQGALSYNEQFF
CDR3 DNA: TGTGCCAGCTCACCACAGGGGGCTCTGTCCTACAATGAGCAGTTCTTC

D gene: NA
V gene: TRBV7-8
clone size: NA
J gene: TRBJ2-1
CDR3 protein: CASSLKRLVENNEQFF
CDR3 DNA: TGTGCCAGCAGCTTAAAGCGACTAGTTGAGAACAATGAGCAGTTCTTC

D gene: TRBD2
V gene: TRBV5-4
clone size: NA
J gene: TRBJ2-1
CDR3 protein: CASSLDFDFRGGRENEQFF
CDR3 DNA: TGTGCCAGCAGCTTGGATTTTGACTTCCGTGGCGGGAGGGAAAATGAGCAGTTCTTC

D gene: NA
V gene: TRBV19
clone size: NA
J gene: TRBJ2-7
CDR3 protein: CASSILFDWDGGSEQYF
CDR3 DNA: TGTGCCAGTAGTATTTTATTTGATTGGGACGGGGGATCCGAGCAGTACTTC

D gene: TRBD1
V gene: TRBV7-6
clone size: NA
J gene: TRBJ2-7
CDR3 protein: CASSLDGTGAYEQYF
CDR3 DNA: TGTGCCAGCAGCTTAGATGGGACAGGGGCCTACGAGCAGTACTTC

D gene: NA
V gene: TRBV9
clone size: NA
J gene: TRBJ1-2
CDR3 protein: CASSVGQNYGYTF
CDR3 DNA: TGTGCCAGCAGCGTAGGACAGAACTATGGCTACACCTTC

D gene: TRBD2
V gene: TRBV4-2
clone size: NA
J gene: TRBJ2-1
CDR3 protein: CASSPTGTSGAWWSNEQFF
CDR3 DNA: TGTGCCAGCAGCCCTACCGGGACTAGCGGGGCCTGGTGGTCGAATGAGCAGTTCTTC

D gene: NA
V gene: TRBV30
clone size: few
J gene: TRBJ2-6
CDR3 protein: CARNMGGSGANVLTF
CDR3 DNA: TGTGCCCGAAATATGGGGGGCTCTGGGGCCAACGTCCTGACTTTC

D gene: NA
V gene: TRBV28
clone size: NA
J gene: TRBJ1-2
CDR3 protein: CASSSPAGGSSLTYGYTF
CDR3 DNA: TGTGCCAGCAGTTCACCGGCGGGGGGATCTTCGTTAACGTATGGCTACACCTTC

D gene: TRBD2
V gene: TRBV25-1
clone size: once
J gene: TRBJ2-1
CDR3 protein: CASSESGGGYNEQFF
CDR3 DNA: TGTGCCAGCAGTGAATCCGGCGGGGGCTACAATGAGCAGTTCTTC

D gene: TRBD1
V gene: TRBV18
clone size: NA
J gene: TRBJ1-4
CDR3 protein: CASSPGQRLVNEKLFF
CDR3 DNA: TGTGCCAGCTCGCCGGGACAGCGACTAGTGAATGAAAAACTGTTTTTT

D gene: NA
V gene: TRBV18
clone size: NA
J gene: TRBJ2-2
CDR3 protein: CASSPSLMVGGELFF
CDR3 DNA: TGTGCCAGCTCACCATCTCTAATGGTCGGCGGGGAGCTGTTTTTT

D gene: NA
V gene: TRBV5-8
clone size: NA
J gene: TRBJ1-1
CDR3 protein: CASNRRVGTEAFF
CDR3 DNA: TGTGCCAGCAACCGCAGGGTAGGCACTGAAGCTTTCTTT

D gene: TRBD1
V gene: TRBV18
clone size: NA
J gene: TRBJ1-2
CDR3 protein: CASSAGTGELVAYGYTF
CDR3 DNA: TGTGCCAGCTCAGCCGGGACAGGGGAGTTGGTGGCCTATGGCTACACCTTC

D gene: NA
V gene: TRBV7-2
clone size: NA
J gene: TRBJ2-6
CDR3 protein: CASTKGVSGANVLTF
CDR3 DNA: TGTGCCAGCACTAAGGGAGTCTCAGGGGCCAACGTCCTGACTTTC

D gene: NA
V gene: TRBV7-2
clone size: NA
J gene: TRBJ1-5
CDR3 protein: CASSSEGNQPQHF
CDR3 DNA: TGTGCCAGCAGCTCAGAGGGCAATCAGCCCCAGCATTTT

D gene: NA
V gene: TRBV6-5
clone size: NA
J gene: TRBJ1-1
CDR3 protein: CASSPLTEAFF
CDR3 DNA: TGTGCCAGCAGTCCTTTGACTGAAGCTTTCTTT

D gene: TRBD1
V gene: TRBV7-2
clone size: NA
J gene: TRBJ1-6
CDR3 protein: CASSLDTGGSPLHF
CDR3 DNA: TGTGCCAGCAGCTTAGATACAGGGGGCTCACCCCTCCACTTT

D gene: NA
V gene: TRBV13
clone size: NA
J gene: TRBJ1-1
CDR3 protein: CASSSPDRRTEAFF
CDR3 DNA: TGTGCCAGCAGCTCCCCGGACAGAAGGACTGAAGCTTTCTTT

D gene: TRBD1
V gene: TRBV7-2
clone size: NA
J gene: TRBJ1-2
CDR3 protein: CASSQYAGGRGYGYTF
CDR3 DNA: TGTGCCAGCAGTCAATACGCAGGGGGCCGTGGCTATGGCTACACCTTC

D gene: TRBD1
V gene: TRBV18
clone size: NA
J gene: TRBJ2-1
CDR3 protein: CASSPYAGQGSNEQFF
CDR3 DNA: TGTGCCAGCTCACCCTATGCGGGACAGGGGTCCAATGAGCAGTTCTTC

D gene: TRBD2
V gene: TRBV9
clone size: NA
J gene: TRBJ2-1
CDR3 protein: CASSVGSGGPYNEQFF
CDR3 DNA: TGTGCCAGCAGCGTGGGTAGCGGGGGACCTTACAATGAGCAGTTCTTC

D gene: TRBD2
V gene: TRBV5-4
clone size: NA
J gene: TRBJ2-3
CDR3 protein: CASSSRAGGGTDTQYF
CDR3 DNA: TGTGCCAGCAGCTCGAGGGCGGGAGGGGGCACAGATACGCAGTATTTT

D gene: NA
V gene: TRBV25-1
clone size: once
J gene: TRBJ1-2
CDR3 protein: CASSERARGYTF
CDR3 DNA: TGTGCCAGCAGTGAAAGAGCCCGTGGCTACACCTTC

D gene: TRBD1
V gene: TRBV19
clone size: NA
J gene: TRBJ1-3
CDR3 protein: CASRTYRGGNTIYF
CDR3 DNA: TGTGCCAGTAGAACTTACAGGGGTGGAAACACCATATATTTT

D gene: NA
V gene: TRBV28
clone size: NA
J gene: TRBJ1-5
CDR3 protein: CASSSPGGGLNQPQHF
CDR3 DNA: TGTGCCAGCAGTTCCCCGGGGGGGGGCCTCAATCAGCCCCAGCATTTT

D gene: NA
V gene: TRBV30
clone size: NA
J gene: TRBJ1-5
CDR3 protein: CAWRPGGGWNNQPQHF
CDR3 DNA: TGTGCCTGGAGACCTGGGGGGGGCTGGAACAATCAGCCCCAGCATTTT

D gene: NA
V gene: TRBV4-1
clone size: NA
J gene: TRBJ1-1
CDR3 protein: CASSQETSNTEAFF
CDR3 DNA: TGCGCCAGCAGCCAAGAGACTTCGAACACTGAAGCTTTCTTT

D gene: NA
V gene: TRBV4-3
clone size: NA
J gene: TRBJ2-3
CDR3 protein: CASLERPPSTDTQYF
CDR3 DNA: TGCGCCAGCCTTGAGCGGCCTCCAAGCACAGATACGCAGTATTTT

D gene: NA
V gene: TRBV11-2
clone size: NA
J gene: TRBJ1-1
CDR3 protein: CASSLEFGSKNTEAFF
CDR3 DNA: TGTGCCAGCAGCTTAGAATTTGGGAGTAAGAACACTGAAGCTTTCTTT

D gene: TRBD2
V gene: TRBV5-6
clone size: NA
J gene: TRBJ2-3
CDR3 protein: CASSLFGGGVRDTQYF
CDR3 DNA: TGTGCCAGCAGCTTGTTCGGCGGGGGGGTGAGAGATACGCAGTATTTT

D gene: NA
V gene: TRBV7-9
clone size: NA
J gene: TRBJ1-1
CDR3 protein: CASSPGLNGGAEAFF
CDR3 DNA: TGTGCCAGCAGCCCCGGATTAAATGGAGGGGCTGAAGCTTTCTTT

D gene: NA
V gene: TRBV7-9
clone size: NA
J gene: TRBJ1-2
CDR3 protein: CASSLEGKGGYGYTF
CDR3 DNA: TGTGCCAGCAGCTTAGAGGGGAAAGGGGGCTATGGCTACACCTTC

D gene: NA
V gene: TRBV3-1/TRBV3-2
clone size: NA
J gene: TRBJ2-5
CDR3 protein: CASRAPGLIEETQYF
CDR3 DNA: TGTGCCAGCAGAGCTCCGGGACTCATAGAGGAGACCCAGTACTTC

D gene: NA
V gene: TRBV24-1
clone size: NA
J gene: TRBJ2-2
CDR3 protein: CATSETGTNTGELFF
CDR3 DNA: TGTGCCACCAGTGAAACAGGGACGAACACCGGGGAGCTGTTTTTT

D gene: TRBD1
V gene: TRBV2
clone size: NA
J gene: TRBJ1-6
CDR3 protein: CASRMDRDNSPLHF
CDR3 DNA: TGTGCCAGCAGGATGGACAGGGATAATTCACCCCTCCACTTT

D gene: TRBD1
V gene: TRBV5-1
clone size: NA
J gene: TRBJ2-7
CDR3 protein: CASSFNSRQGAYEQYF
CDR3 DNA: TGCGCCAGCAGCTTTAATTCGAGGCAGGGGGCCTACGAGCAGTACTTC

D gene: NA
V gene: TRBV4-1
clone size: NA
J gene: TRBJ1-4
CDR3 protein: CASSPGHEVEKLFF
CDR3 DNA: TGCGCCAGCAGCCCGGGACACGAGGTTGAAAAACTGTTTTTT

D gene: TRBD2
V gene: TRBV12-5
clone size: NA
J gene: TRBJ2-3
CDR3 protein: CASLLPQRGGKNTQYF
CDR3 DNA: TGTGCTAGTCTCTTGCCCCAGCGGGGGGGGAAGAATACGCAGTATTTT

D gene: TRBD1
V gene: TRBV14
clone size: NA
J gene: TRBJ1-2
CDR3 protein: CASSLETGIYGYTF
CDR3 DNA: TGTGCCAGCAGCCTAGAGACAGGGATCTATGGCTACACCTTC

D gene: NA
V gene: TRBV6-1
clone size: NA
J gene: TRBJ1-6
CDR3 protein: CASSENQNSPLHF
CDR3 DNA: TGTGCCAGCAGTGAAAACCAGAATTCACCCCTCCACTTT

D gene: NA
V gene: TRBV5-1
clone size: NA
J gene: TRBJ1-6
CDR3 protein: CASSSDTPGASPLHF
CDR3 DNA: TGCGCCAGCAGCTCCGATACGCCTGGGGCCTCACCCCTCCACTTT

D gene: TRBD1
V gene: TRBV5-1
clone size: NA
J gene: TRBJ1-1
CDR3 protein: CASSWGQGKDTEAFF
CDR3 DNA: TGCGCCAGCAGCTGGGGACAGGGGAAGGACACTGAAGCTTTCTTT

D gene: NA
V gene: TRBV19
clone size: few
J gene: TRBJ2-7
CDR3 protein: CASLDWGTPYEQYF
CDR3 DNA: TGTGCCAGTTTAGACTGGGGCACACCCTACGAGCAGTACTTC

D gene: TRBD1
V gene: TRBV30
clone size: NA
J gene: TRBJ2-7
CDR3 protein: CAWAGTGVREQYF
CDR3 DNA: TGTGCCTGGGCCGGGACAGGGGTGCGGGAGCAGTACTTC